This paragraph reports one T cell receptor (beta chain). This sample is part of a study of T cell responses to AZD1222 COVID-19 vaccine. This table comes from immunoSEQ multiplex PCR, and its TCRdb copy is limited to in-frame clones, with some not included. The table includes 70,000 to 95,000 clones, roughly nine tenths detected once. The sequence was collected from an adult who received the AZD1222 COVID-19 vaccine. Here the sequenced sample was peripheral blood, taken 28 days after the second AZD1222 dose.

This CDR3 is CASKSLAADTQYF. The CDR3 DNA is TGTGCCAGCAAGTCACTAGCTGCAGATACGCAGTATTTT. V gene TRBV2 combines with J gene TRBJ2-3, with D possibly being TRBD2 (6 bases). Trimming removed 7 bases from V and 4 bases from J, with 12 bases in between. The CDR3 covers 13 residues. Germline loops: CDR1 SNHLY, CDR2 FYNNEI. Combining the CDR3 with reference TRBV2 and TRBJ2-3 gives the whole variable domain EPEVTQTPSHQVTQMGQEVILRCVPISNHLYFYWYRQILGQKVEFLVSFYNNEISEKSEIFDDQFSVERPDGSNFTLKIRSTKLEDSAMYFCASKSLAADTQYFGPGTRLTVL.